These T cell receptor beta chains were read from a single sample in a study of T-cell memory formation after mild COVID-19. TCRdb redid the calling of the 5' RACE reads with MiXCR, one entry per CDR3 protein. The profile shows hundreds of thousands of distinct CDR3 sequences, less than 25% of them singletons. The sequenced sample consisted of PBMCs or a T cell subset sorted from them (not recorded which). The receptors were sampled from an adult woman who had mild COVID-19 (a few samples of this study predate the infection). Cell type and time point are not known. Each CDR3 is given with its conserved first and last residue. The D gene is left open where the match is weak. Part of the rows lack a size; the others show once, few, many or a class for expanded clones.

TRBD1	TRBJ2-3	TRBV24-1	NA	CATSDSGQGRPSTDTQYF	TGTGCCACCAGTGATTCAGGACAGGGGAGACCTAGCACAGATACGCAGTATTTT
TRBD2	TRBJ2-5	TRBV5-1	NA	CASSHGTSLTETQYF	TGCGCCAGCAGCCACGGGACTAGCTTGACAGAGACCCAGTACTTC
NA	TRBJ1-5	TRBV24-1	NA	CATSDTTSGFNQPQHF	TGTGCCACCAGTGACACCACCAGCGGTTTCAATCAGCCCCAGCATTTT
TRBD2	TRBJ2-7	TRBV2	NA	CASSVVAGGAYEQYF	TGTGCCAGCAGTGTCGTGGCGGGGGGTGCCTACGAGCAGTACTTC
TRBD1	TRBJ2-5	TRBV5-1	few	CASSLNPGQQETQYF	TGCGCCAGCAGCTTGAATCCGGGACAGCAAGAGACCCAGTACTTC
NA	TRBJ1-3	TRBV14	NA	CASSTHSLLGGNTIYF	TGTGCCAGCAGCACCCATAGCCTCCTGGGTGGAAACACCATATATTTT
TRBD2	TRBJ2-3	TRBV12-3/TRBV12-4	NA	CASSLGGLAGGLSDTQYF	TGTGCCAGCAGTTTAGGAGGCCTAGCGGGAGGGTTGTCGGATACGCAGTATTTT
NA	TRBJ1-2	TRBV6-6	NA	CASSYGAGEDYGYTF	TGTGCCAGCAGTTACGGTGCGGGGGAGGACTATGGCTACACCTTC
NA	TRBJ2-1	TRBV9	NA	CASSRTDGNNEQFF	TGTGCCAGCAGCCGGACGGACGGAAACAATGAGCAGTTCTTC
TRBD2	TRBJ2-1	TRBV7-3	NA	CASSPVLAGGEQFF	TGTGCCAGCAGCCCCGTCCTAGCGGGGGGAGAGCAGTTCTTC
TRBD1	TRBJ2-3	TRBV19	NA	CASSFRDRGTDTQYF	TGTGCCAGTAGTTTCCGGGACAGGGGAACAGATACGCAGTATTTT
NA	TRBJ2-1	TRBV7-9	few	CASSLELGLGEQFF	TGTGCCAGCAGCTTAGAGCTAGGGTTGGGTGAGCAGTTCTTC
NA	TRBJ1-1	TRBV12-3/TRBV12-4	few	CASILSGTEAFF	TGTGCCAGCATTTTATCGGGCACTGAAGCTTTCTTT
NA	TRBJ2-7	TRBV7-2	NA	CASSLKGSGPYEQYF	TGTGCCAGCAGCTTAAAGGGTAGCGGTCCCTACGAGCAGTACTTC
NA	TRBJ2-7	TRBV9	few	CASSVAPRDGTYEQYF	TGTGCCAGCAGCGTAGCCCCACGGGACGGGACCTACGAGCAGTACTTC
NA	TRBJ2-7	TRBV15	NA	CATSRQNHEQYF	TGTGCCACCAGCAGACAAAACCACGAGCAGTACTTC
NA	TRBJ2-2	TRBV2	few	CASSDPRLTTGELFF	TGTGCCAGCAGTGACCCCCGTCTCACCACCGGGGAGCTGTTTTTT
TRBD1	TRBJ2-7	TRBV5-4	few	CASSSGQGAGPYEQYF	TGTGCCAGCAGCTCTGGACAGGGAGCCGGACCCTACGAGCAGTACTTC
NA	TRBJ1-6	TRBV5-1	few	CASSSSNWDGKSPLHF	TGCGCCAGCAGCTCTTCGAACTGGGATGGCAAGTCACCCCTCCACTTT
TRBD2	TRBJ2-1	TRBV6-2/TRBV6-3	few	CASSFLGLADYNEQFF	TGTGCCAGCAGTTTCCTGGGACTAGCGGATTACAATGAGCAGTTCTTC
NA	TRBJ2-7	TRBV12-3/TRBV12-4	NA	CASSLAGVGNNEQYF	TGTGCCAGCAGTTTAGCGGGAGTAGGTAATAACGAGCAGTACTTC
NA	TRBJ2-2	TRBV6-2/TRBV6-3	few	CASSYFGTGGSGELFF	TGTGCCAGCAGTTACTTCGGGACCGGTGGGTCCGGGGAGCTGTTTTTT
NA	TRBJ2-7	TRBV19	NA	CASRAGSSYEQYF	TGTGCCAGTAGAGCGGGTTCCTCCTACGAGCAGTACTTC
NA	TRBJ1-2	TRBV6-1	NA	CASSVNLIGYTF	TGTGCCAGCAGTGTGAACCTGATCGGCTACACCTTC
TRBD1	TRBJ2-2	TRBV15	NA	CATSRDRALTGELFF	TGTGCCACCAGCAGGGACAGGGCCCTCACCGGGGAGCTGTTTTTT
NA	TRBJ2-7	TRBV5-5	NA	CASTPWQLFYEQYF	TGTGCCAGCACCCCGTGGCAGCTCTTCTACGAGCAGTACTTC
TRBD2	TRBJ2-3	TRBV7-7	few	CASSRTSGETDTQYF	TGTGCCAGCAGCCGTACTAGCGGGGAAACAGATACGCAGTATTTT
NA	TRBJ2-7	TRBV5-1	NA	CASSPTQGGLEQYF	TGCGCCAGCAGCCCTACCCAAGGGGGACTCGAGCAGTACTTC
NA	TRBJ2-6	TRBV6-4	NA	CASSGTPSSGANVLTF	TGTGCCAGTTCCGGGACTCCATCCTCTGGGGCCAACGTCCTGACTTTC
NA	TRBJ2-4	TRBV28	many	CATRLQGEGIQYF	TGTGCCACCCGCCTACAGGGGGAGGGCATTCAGTACTTC
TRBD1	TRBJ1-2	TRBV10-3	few	CAISSGTGDWVDYGYTF	TGTGCCATCAGTTCCGGGACAGGGGATTGGGTGGACTATGGCTACACCTTC
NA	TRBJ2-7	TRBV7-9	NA	CASSFARTTYEQYF	TGTGCCAGCAGCTTCGCCAGGACAACCTACGAGCAGTACTTC
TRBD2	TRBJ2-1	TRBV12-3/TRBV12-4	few	CASSHPGRGANEQFF	TGTGCCAGCAGTCACCCAGGGCGGGGGGCCAATGAGCAGTTCTTC
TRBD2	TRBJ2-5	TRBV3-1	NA	CASSQVEWVAGKETQYF	TGTGCCAGCAGCCAAGTCGAGTGGGTAGCGGGGAAAGAGACCCAGTACTTC
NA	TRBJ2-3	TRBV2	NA	CASSHRVGEGDTQYF	TGTGCCAGCAGTCACCGAGTGGGAGAGGGAGATACGCAGTATTTT
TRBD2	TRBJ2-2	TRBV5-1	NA	CASSSNGLANTGELFF	TGCGCCAGCAGCTCTAACGGACTAGCGAACACCGGGGAGCTGTTTTTT
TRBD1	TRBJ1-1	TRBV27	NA	CASSFNGLGQGGTEAFF	TGTGCCAGCAGCTTTAATGGACTGGGACAGGGCGGCACTGAAGCTTTCTTT
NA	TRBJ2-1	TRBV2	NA	CASSEWDTAYNEQFF	TGTGCCAGCAGTGAATGGGACACGGCCTACAATGAGCAGTTCTTC
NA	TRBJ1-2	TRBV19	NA	CASTRSPMGGYTF	TGTGCCAGTACCCGAAGCCCTATGGGGGGCTACACCTTC
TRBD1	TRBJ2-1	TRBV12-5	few	CASGWGQLSYNEQFF	TGTGCTAGTGGTTGGGGACAGTTGTCCTACAATGAGCAGTTCTTC
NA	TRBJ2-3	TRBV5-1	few	CASRPGGADTQYF	TGCGCCAGCAGGCCAGGGGGGGCCGATACGCAGTATTTT
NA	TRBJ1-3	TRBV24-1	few	CATSDPGHSGNTIYF	TGTGCCACCAGTGACCCGGGACACTCTGGAAACACCATATATTTT
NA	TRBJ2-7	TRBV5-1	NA	CASSPLGGLTYEQYF	TGCGCCAGCAGCCCTCTTGGGGGGTTAACCTACGAGCAGTACTTC
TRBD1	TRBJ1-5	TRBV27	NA	CASSYLATGAGNQPQHF	TGTGCCAGCAGTTATTTGGCCACAGGGGCAGGCAATCAGCCCCAGCATTTT
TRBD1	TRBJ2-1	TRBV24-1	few	CATRSTRGQGVYEQFF	TGTGCCACCAGATCCACGCGAGGACAGGGAGTCTATGAGCAGTTCTTC
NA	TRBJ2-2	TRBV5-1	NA	CASSLGTDSYTGELFF	TGCGCCAGCAGCTTGGGGACGGACTCATACACCGGGGAGCTGTTTTTT
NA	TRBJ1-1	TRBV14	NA	CASSQGLLGRGTEAFF	TGTGCCAGCAGCCAGGGGTTGCTGGGGAGGGGTACTGAAGCTTTCTTT
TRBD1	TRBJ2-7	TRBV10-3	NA	CAISGTGISEQYF	TGTGCCATCAGCGGGACAGGGATATCCGAGCAGTACTTC
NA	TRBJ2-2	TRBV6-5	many	CASSSPPGELFF	TGTGCCAGCAGTTCCCCCCCCGGGGAGCTGTTTTTT
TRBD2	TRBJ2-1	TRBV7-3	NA	CASSLGLAGVSEQFF	TGTGCCAGCAGCTTAGGACTAGCGGGAGTTAGTGAGCAGTTCTTC
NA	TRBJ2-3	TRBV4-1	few	CASSHGVLADTQYF	TGCGCCAGCAGCCATGGGGTCCTAGCTGATACGCAGTATTTT
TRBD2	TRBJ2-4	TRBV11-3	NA	CASSLGLAGGSDIQYF	TGTGCCAGCAGCCTAGGACTAGCGGGGGGATCGGACATTCAGTACTTC
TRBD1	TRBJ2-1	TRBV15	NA	CATSREFGTGARNEQFF	TGTGCCACCAGCAGAGAGTTCGGTACAGGGGCTAGGAATGAGCAGTTCTTC
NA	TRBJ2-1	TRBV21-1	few	CASSKEEGRVPYNEQFF	TGTGCCAGCAGCAAAGAGGAGGGCAGGGTCCCCTACAATGAGCAGTTCTTC